One TCR beta chain is described in this entry. This sample was taken from a study of blood T cell repertoires in COVID-19. Those who participated ranged in age from 18 to 89 years and resided in 20 to 30 US areas. Libraries were prepared by immunoSEQ multiplex PCR; TCRdb keeps only in-frame clonotypes and omits some of them. The table records more than 300,000 clones, 85% to 90% of them present only once. V was trimmed by 0 bases and J by 5 bases, leaving 9 bases between them. There are 15 residues in the CDR3. From germline, CDR1 is SGHNT and CDR2 YYREEE (reference sequence). The TCR sequence derives from a man aged 25-45 years who had recovered from COVID-19. The rearrangement uses TRBV5-4 and TRBJ1-6; D might be TRBD1 (6 bases). The source material was PBMCs or T cells enriched from blood (not recorded which). This CDR3 is CASSLGGLNNSPLHF. The CDR3 coding sequence is TGTGCCAGCAGCTTGGGGGGGCTGAATAATTCACCCCTCCACTTT.